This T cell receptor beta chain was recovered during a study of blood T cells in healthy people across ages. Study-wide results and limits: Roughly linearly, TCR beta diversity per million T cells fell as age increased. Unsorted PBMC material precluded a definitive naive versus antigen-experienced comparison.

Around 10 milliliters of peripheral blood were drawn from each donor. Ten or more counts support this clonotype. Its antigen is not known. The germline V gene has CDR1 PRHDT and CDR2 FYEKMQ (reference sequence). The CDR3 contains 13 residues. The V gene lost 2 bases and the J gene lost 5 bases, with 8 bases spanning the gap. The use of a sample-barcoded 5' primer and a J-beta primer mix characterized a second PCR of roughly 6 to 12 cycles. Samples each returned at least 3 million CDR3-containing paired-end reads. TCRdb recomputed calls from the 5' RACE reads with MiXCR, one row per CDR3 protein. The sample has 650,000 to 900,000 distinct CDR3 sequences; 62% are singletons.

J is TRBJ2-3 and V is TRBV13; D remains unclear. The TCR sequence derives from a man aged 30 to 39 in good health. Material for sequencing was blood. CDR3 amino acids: CASSLLRGDTQYF. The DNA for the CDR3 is TGTGCCAGCAGCTTACTCCGAGGAGATACGCAGTATTTT. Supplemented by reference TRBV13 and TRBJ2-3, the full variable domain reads AAGVIQSPRHLIKEKRETATLKCYPIPRHDTVYWYQQGPGQDPQFLISFYEKMQSDKGSIPDRFSAQQFSDYHSELNMSSLELGDSALYFCASSLLRGDTQYFGPGTRLTVL.